One and the same sample provided the 24 T cell receptor beta chains below, sequenced in a study of blood T cell repertoires in COVID-19. Clones were read by immunoSEQ multiplex PCR, and TCRdb kept only the in-frame ones, dropping some. The repertoire holds roughly 100,000 clones, with more than 85% as singletons. Sequenced material: peripheral blood. The receptors here all came from a man aged 18 to 29 with acute or convalescent COVID-19.

The chain joins TRBV4-2 to TRBJ2-1; D might be TRBD2 (6 bases). Trimming left V 8 bases short and J 7 bases short, with 18 bases between. Germline values: CDR1 LGHNA, CDR2 YNFKEQ. The CDR3 is 14 residues long. The CDR3, as DNA: TGTGCCAGCTCCCTTTTCGGGGAGGAGAATGAGCAGTTCTTC. This translates into CASSLFGEENEQFF.

The chain couples TRBV14 to TRBJ1-2; the match to TRBD1 covers 7 bases. The germline V gene has CDR1 SGHDN and CDR2 FVKESK. The CDR3 runs to 15 residues. The V segment lost 1 base and the J segment 5 bases; nucleotides outside the gene matches: 7. The chain's CDR3 is CASSQAPTGTYGYTF. CDR3 DNA: TGTGCCAGCAGCCAAGCTCCGACAGGGACATATGGCTACACCTTC.

The sample holds one count of this clone. This sequence joins TRBV9 and TRBJ1-4; D gene ambiguous. The CDR3 contains 17 residues. Trimming shortened V by 3 bases and J by 7 bases, and 22 bases separated the two germline ends. Germline V gives CDR1 SGDLS, CDR2 YYNGEE. CDR3 amino acids: CASSAPRGSLVGEKLFF. CDR3 sequence (DNA): TGTGCCAGCAGCGCTCCGCGGGGATCTCTTGTAGGTGAAAAACTGTTTTTT. The complete variable domain, with remaining parts taken from reference TRBV9 and TRBJ1-4, reads DSGVTQTPKHLITATGQRVTLRCSPRSGDLSVYWYQQSLDQGLQFLIQYYNGEERAKGNILERFSAQQFPDLHSELNLSSLELGDSALYFCASSAPRGSLVGEKLFFGSGTQLSVL.

This clone showed up just once. This chain connects TRBV9 to TRBJ1-1; a weak D match, TRBD1 (5 bases). Trimming shortened V by 1 base and J by 4 bases, and 11 bases separated the two germline ends. Germline V gene lookup returns CDR1 SGDLS and CDR2 YYNGEE. This CDR3 is 14 amino acids long. Here the CDR3 reads CASSVPPGGTEAFF. The DNA of the CDR3 is TGTGCCAGCAGCGTACCCCCGGGGGGCACTGAAGCTTTCTTT. Complete variable domain (other parts from reference TRBV9 and TRBJ1-1): DSGVTQTPKHLITATGQRVTLRCSPRSGDLSVYWYQQSLDQGLQFLIQYYNGEERAKGNILERFSAQQFPDLHSELNLSSLELGDSALYFCASSVPPGGTEAFFGQGTRLTVV.

The V and J genes are TRBV18 and TRBJ1-2; 7 nucleotides line up with TRBD1. CDR3 size: 15 residues. The J segment lost 4 bases and the V segment lost 1 base, leaving 6 bases of the junction unmatched. From germline, CDR1 is KGHSH and CDR2 LQKENI. The CDR3 spells CASSPQGAPGYGYTF. In DNA form, the CDR3 reads TGTGCCAGCTCACCACAGGGGGCCCCTGGCTATGGCTACACCTTC.

The genes are TRBV3-1 (or the pseudogene TRBV3-2) and TRBJ1-6; possible D gene TRBD1, 5 bases. There are 18 residues in the CDR3. V was shortened by 0 bases and J by 9 bases, with 21 bases between the two germline ends. Germline-derived CDR1 and CDR2 are LGHDT and YNNKEL (reference sequence). The CDR3 region is CASSQDLWGSSGGSPLHF. The CDR3 DNA reads TGTGCCAGCAGCCAAGATCTTTGGGGGAGCTCGGGGGGTTCACCCCTCCACTTT.

The rearrangement uses TRBV11-2 and TRBJ1-2; 8 bases are shared with TRBD1. Trimming cost V 6 bases and J 6 bases; bases outside gene matches: 9. This CDR3 spans 14 amino acids. Germline-derived CDR1 and CDR2 are SGHAT and FQNNGV. The CDR3 nucleotides read TGTGCCAGCAGTTTGACTCGGACAGGGAATGGCTACACCTTC. The encoded protein is CASSLTRTGNGYTF. The full variable domain, rest sourced from reference TRBV11-2 and TRBJ1-2, is EAGVAQSPRYKIIEKRQSVAFWCNPISGHATLYWYQQILGQGPKLLIQFQNNGVVDDSQLPKDRFSAERLKGVDSTLKIQPAKLEDSAVYLCASSLTRTGNGYTFGSGTRLTVV.

The J gene is TRBJ2-3, the V gene TRBV5-6, with 14 bases lining up with TRBD2. V trimming: 5 bases; J trimming: 4 bases; junction bases outside the gene matches: 3. The germline gives CDR1 SGHDT, CDR2 YYEEEE. This CDR3 region has 15 residues. CDR3 region: CASSRTSGGPDTQYF. The CDR3 region has the DNA TGTGCCAGCAGTCGGACTAGCGGGGGGCCAGATACGCAGTATTTT.

The chain employs TRBV5-1 and TRBJ2-2, with TRBD1 identical over 8 bases. This CDR3 is built from 15 residues. In germline, CDR1 is SGHRS, CDR2 YFSETQ. V gave up 4 bases and J gave up 2 bases; unmatched junction bases: 4. The CDR3 bases are TGCGCCAGCAGCGCCGGGACAGGAAACACCGGGGAGCTGTTTTTT. This gives the protein CASSAGTGNTGELFF.

The V call is TRBV19, the J call TRBJ1-6, with a weak D call TRBD1 (6 bases). Deletions cut 9 bases from V and 5 bases from J, with 17 bases between. This CDR3 is built from 15 residues. Germline assignment: CDR1 LNHDA and CDR2 SQIVND (reference sequence). CDR3 protein: CASNTNREDNSPLHF. The CDR3 DNA reads TGTGCCAGCAATACGAACAGGGAAGATAATTCACCCCTCCACTTT.

This chain joins TRBV28 and TRBJ2-7, with D possibly matching TRBD1 (5 bases). V lost 7 bases and J lost 0, with 16 bases in between. Looked up from germline, CDR1 is MDHEN and CDR2 is SYDVKM. The length of the CDR3 is 15 residues. CDR3 sequence (DNA): TGTGCCAGCATTAAGTCCGACAGACGCTCCTACGAGCAGTACTTC. The encoded protein is CASIKSDRRSYEQYF.

J is TRBJ2-7 and V is TRBV30; D is perhaps TRBD2 (6 bases). CDR1 is GTSNPN, CDR2 SVGIG, per germline (reference sequence). CDR3 length: 14 residues. Trimming removed 2 bases at V and 0 bases at J, with 11 bases between. As DNA, the CDR3 is TGTGCCTGGAGTATGGGGGGATACTCCTACGAGCAGTACTTC. It codes for CAWSMGGYSYEQYF.

The CDR3 loop reads CASSPGGTENSPLHF. The DNA of the CDR3 is TGTGCCAGCAGCCCCGGAGGGACGGAAAATTCACCCCTCCACTTT. This chain connects TRBV7-9 to TRBJ1-6; weak D call: TRBD1 (5 bases). Trimming left V 5 bases short and J 7 bases short, with 15 bases between. This CDR3 region has 15 residues. Germline assignment: CDR1 SEHNR and CDR2 FQNEAQ (reference sequence).

This clone was found once. The chain is built from TRBV27 and TRBJ2-6; D perhaps matches TRBD1 (6 bases). The ends were cut back, 7 bases at V and 1 base at J, with 8 bases in the middle. Looked up from germline, CDR1 is MNHEY and CDR2 is SMNVEV (reference sequence). This CDR3 is built from 14 residues. Here the CDR3 reads CASTTGSGANVLTF. The CDR3 nucleotides are TGTGCCAGCACCACAGGGTCTGGGGCCAACGTCCTGACTTTC.

This chain links TRBV5-1 with TRBJ1-2; 11 nucleotides match TRBD1. Per the germline V gene, CDR1 is SGHRS and CDR2 is YFSETQ. The V and J ends lost 3 bases and 8 bases, in that order; junction bases with no gene match: 9. CDR3 length: 15 amino acids. The CDR3: CASSWTGGGLEGYTF. The DNA of the CDR3 is TGCGCCAGCAGCTGGACAGGGGGCGGCCTGGAAGGCTACACCTTC.

The chain has TRBV4-1 and TRBJ2-1; 12 nucleotides line up with TRBD2. The V gene end was trimmed by 2 bases and the J gene end by 5 bases; junction bases not matched to a gene: 7. Germline V gene sequence: CDR1 MGHRA, CDR2 YSYEKL. The CDR3 consists of 17 residues. The CDR3 sequence: CASSQPLAGGYNNEQFF. The CDR3, as DNA: TGCGCCAGCAGCCAACCGCTAGCGGGAGGGTACAACAATGAGCAGTTCTTC.

The CDR3, as DNA: TGTGCCTGGAGTAAACAGGGCTACAATGAGCAGTTCTTC. Translated, it gives CAWSKQGYNEQFF. The J gene is TRBJ2-1, the V gene TRBV30, with D possibly being TRBD1 (6 bases). The CDR3 length is 13 residues. V gave up 2 bases and J gave up 3 bases, with 8 bases separating them. Germline V CDR1 and CDR2: GTSNPN, SVGIG (reference sequence).

This chain uses TRBV4-1 with TRBJ1-4; tentative D call: TRBD1 (6 bases). CDR3 length: 15 residues. The germline V gene encodes CDR1 MGHRA and CDR2 YSYEKL. V lost 0 bases and J lost 7, with 12 bases in between. The chain's CDR3 is CASSQDGAGVEKLFF. In DNA form, the CDR3 reads TGCGCCAGCAGCCAAGATGGGGCAGGGGTTGAAAAACTGTTTTTT.

This chain connects TRBV18 to TRBJ2-1, with 14 bases matching TRBD2. CDR3 length: 18 residues. CDR1 is KGHSH, CDR2 LQKENI, per germline. V shed 3 bases and J 9 bases; nucleotides not matched to a gene: 13. Here the CDR3 reads CASSPPTTSGGASGEQFF. DNA of the CDR3: TGTGCCAGCTCACCCCCTACGACTAGCGGGGGGGCCTCGGGTGAGCAGTTCTTC. Complete variable domain (other parts from reference TRBV18 and TRBJ2-1): NAGVMQNPRHLVRRRGQEARLRCSPMKGHSHVYWYRQLPEEGLKFMVYLQKENIIDESGMPKERFSAEFPKEGPSILRIQQVVRGDSAAYFCASSPPTTSGGASGEQFFGPGTRLTVL.

V and J are TRBV2 and TRBJ1-2; D is unresolved. V was clipped by 3 bases and J by 0 bases, with 8 bases between them. This CDR3 is built from 14 residues. Germline CDR1 SNHLY, CDR2 FYNNEI. CDR3 region: CASSDARSNYGYTF. CDR3 sequence (DNA): TGTGCCAGCAGTGATGCCAGATCTAACTATGGCTACACCTTC.

The rearrangement joins TRBV19 to TRBJ1-1; weak D call: TRBD1 (6 bases). Germline V lookup: CDR1 LNHDA, CDR2 SQIVND (reference sequence). This CDR3 has 16 residues. Trimming took 3 bases from V and 3 from J, leaving 17 bases between them. The chain's CDR3 is CASSISSGVGDTEAFF. The CDR3 nucleotides read TGTGCCAGTAGTATCAGTTCAGGGGTCGGGGACACTGAAGCTTTCTTT.

The chain uses TRBV12-3 or TRBV12-4 and TRBJ1-1; D unclear. The ends were cut back, 4 bases at V and 3 bases at J, with 9 bases in the middle. There are 13 residues in the CDR3. The CDR3 loop reads CASSSQVDTEAFF. The CDR3 DNA follows: TGTGCCAGCAGTTCCCAGGTCGACACTGAAGCTTTCTTT.

The sample holds a few counts of this clone. The V gene is TRBV12-3 or TRBV12-4, the J gene TRBJ1-2; D not resolved. V was trimmed by 6 bases and J by 4 bases, leaving 12 bases between them. The CDR3 spans 13 residues. The CDR3 bases are TGTGCCAGCAGGGTCCGCGGGATCTATGGCTACACCTTC. This codes for CASRVRGIYGYTF.

The J gene is TRBJ1-1, the V gene TRBV29-1; 7 nucleotides align to TRBD1. The CDR3 length is 10 residues. With 6 bases clipped from V and 8 bases from J, the junction kept 3 bases outside the gene matches. Germline loops: CDR1 SQVTM, CDR2 ANQGSEA. CDR3 in amino acids: CSVNRGEAFF. The CDR3 DNA reads TGCAGCGTAAACAGGGGCGAAGCTTTCTTT.